The TCR beta chain described here comes from a study of read filtering for tumor transcriptome and immune sequencing. Study background: R-ISS stage counts were 8 or 9 for I, about 17 for II, six or seven for III.

This library used 300 to 450 ng RNA and molecular barcoded adaptors spanning alpha/delta and beta/gamma chains. MiXCR, run by TCRdb on the reads, gives a single entry per CDR3 protein. This table has 40,000 or so distinct CDR3 sequences, 11% to 15% appearing once. Regarding this clonotype: Since a much larger clone is just one base distant, this may be a read error.

At the time of active disease, bone marrow was collected from every patient. V lost 3 bases, J lost 7 bases, and 7 bases lay in between. Germline CDR1 is LNHDA and CDR2 is SQIVND (reference sequence). This CDR3 region has 12 residues. The TCR was taken from a donor over 35 with multiple myeloma. This chain uses TRBV19 with TRBJ1-5; the D is unclear. Sequencing was done on a sample of a population of CD138-negative cells sorted from bone marrow. The DNA for the CDR3 is TGTGCCAGTAGTATCAGGCCCCAGCCCCAGCATTTT. Its protein product is CASSIRPQPQHF.